This T cell receptor (beta chain) was observed in a study of cytomegalovirus exposure and HLA in healthy donors. Regarding this clone: The antigen is unknown.

The study, taken as a whole, reports: A missense variant in DCLRE1C was later tied to TCR beta V- and J-gene trimming. Previously analyzed data showed that most TCR beta V segments were productive at a frequency of about 87% or about 30%. A later analysis reportedly identified an Asian-associated ancestry cluster as carrying fewer N-insertions than the approximately 730-donor mean.

The PCR ran on 60 Vbeta and 13 Jbeta primers. Sequencing used immunoSEQ multiplex PCR; TCRdb keeps in-frame clones, though not all of them. The sample has some 200,000 clones; roughly four fifths are singletons. This CDR3 spans 15 amino acids. Germline V gene lookup returns CDR1 SGHDT and CDR2 YYEEEE. V was pared by 5 bases and J by 1 base, with 15 bases between. This sequence joins TRBV5-6 and TRBJ1-1, with a tentative D call TRBD1 (5 bases). This clonotype was obtained from a woman in her thirties or forties in good health and CMV-seronegative. Sequencing was performed on PBMCs. DNA of the CDR3: TGTGCCAGCAGTCTTCTCACTCAGGGGAACACTGAAGCTTTCTTT. Amino acids: CASSLLTQGNTEAFF.